A selection of T cell receptor beta chains follows, all from one sample in a study of beta chain features in type 1 diabetes. Method: immunoSEQ multiplex PCR; TCRdb's copy keeps in-frame clones and lacks some. The sample carries about 150,000 clones, about 7.8% recorded once. Specimen: central memory CD4+ T cells from blood. Source of these receptors: a woman aged 40 to 50 with type 1 diabetes. Both conserved end residues are part of each CDR3. The order of the fields is J gene, clone size, V gene, CDR3 protein. Clone size appears in some rows only: once, few, many, or a class for an expanded clone.

TRBJ2-1,-,TRBV28,CASGLLLAGGPYEQFF
TRBJ1-1,few,TRBV4-1,CASSQGGERSRAFF
TRBJ2-2,few,TRBV7-9,CASSSRTIANTGELFF
TRBJ1-1,-,TRBV20-1,CSARGQGEAFF
TRBJ2-6,few,TRBV5-1,CASGPAVSGANVLTF
TRBJ2-3,few,TRBV7-2,CASSLLGRLGTDTQYF
TRBJ1-5,few,TRBV30,CAWSVRGDQPQHF
TRBJ2-2,few,TRBV5-4,CASSSKLTGLDTGELFF
TRBJ2-5,-,TRBV27,CASSLSGTGGEQYF
TRBJ2-1,-,TRBV6-5,CASKRSGRVDEQFF
TRBJ1-5,few,TRBV5-5,CASSLGSRDKRGQPQHF
TRBJ2-3,-,TRBV2,CASTRRGRGTDTQYF
TRBJ2-7,-,TRBV9,CASSVARGHEQYF
TRBJ1-2,few,TRBV9,CASSVEGQGSLRGYTF
TRBJ2-7,-,TRBV7-2,CASSFASYEQYF
TRBJ1-5,few,TRBV28,CASSLLAGDSQPQHF
TRBJ2-7,-,TRBV2,CASSELAGTPREQYF
TRBJ2-5,few,TRBV12-2,CASRLYRDSLLQETQYF
TRBJ2-7,few,TRBV5-6,CASSLAVGRGQEQYF
TRBJ2-1,few,TRBV29-1,CSASWTGGPTIYNEQFF
TRBJ1-1,few,TRBV2,CASSPLTRSTEAFF
TRBJ1-2,-,TRBV15,CATSRDWGTRYGYTF
TRBJ2-3,-,TRBV2,CASRKRQGGPDTQYF
TRBJ2-3,few,TRBV28,CASITGQGSFPDTQYF
TRBJ2-1,few,TRBV20-1,CSAPYNEQFF
TRBJ2-1,few,TRBV4-3,CASSQDDDGGPHDEQFF
TRBJ2-7,few,TRBV5-4,CASSLQGSHEQYF
TRBJ2-5,-,TRBV7-9,CASSLSPGYQETQYF
TRBJ1-2,few,TRBV6-5,CASSYRETGYGYTF
TRBJ2-5,few,TRBV29-1,CSATSSRETQYF
TRBJ1-4,few,TRBV5-8,CASSYYGQSTNEKLFF
TRBJ2-3,few,TRBV14,CASSQSPLGAPDTQYF
TRBJ2-7,-,TRBV4-1,CASSQEFTGTGQYF
TRBJ2-2,-,TRBV29-1,CSVGTQSNTGELFF
TRBJ1-5,-,TRBV28,CASSLFGQPQHF
TRBJ2-3,-,TRBV7-9,CANSRGQGFADTQYF
TRBJ2-3,few,TRBV7-7,CASSLGRTDTQYF
TRBJ2-3,few,TRBV5-1,CASSLAAGGMADTQYF
TRBJ2-3,few,TRBV4-3,CASSLKPGQGTDTQYF